This T cell receptor beta chain was retrieved from a study of graft-versus-host responses after intestinal transplantation. Study-level information: Transplants given to recipients were multivisceral, liver-intestinal, or isolated intestinal. All recipients were given anti-thymocyte globulin induction, and tacrolimus and steroids were then administered for about three years. Notes on the study in general: GvH clones occurred in recipient marrow; some first appeared in ileum or blood. Early declines in HvG clones that occurred post-transplant were associated with peak circulating GvH clone levels.

Germline V gene data show CDR1 as SGHTA and CDR2 as FQGNSA. CDR3 size: 14 residues. The trim removed 3 bases at V and 6 bases at J, leaving 3 bases unmatched. The repertoire was sequenced with immunoSEQ multiplex PCR; TCRdb's copy has only in-frame clones and lacks some. The data contain 65,000 to 90,000 clones, roughly 90% of them singletons. In the case of this clone: Antigen specificity is unknown.

The TCR sequence derives from a human donor who received an intestinal transplant. Sequencing was performed on unstimulated CD8+ T cells sorted from spleen or lymph node cells, taken before intestinal transplant. The chain couples TRBV7-2 to TRBJ1-5, with 9 bases that match TRBD1. CDR3 in amino acids: CASSFGTGFQPQHF. The CDR3 DNA reads as TGTGCCAGCAGCTTCGGGACAGGGTTTCAGCCCCAGCATTTT.